These 15 T cell receptor beta chains were sequenced from one sample in a study of cytomegalovirus exposure and HLA in healthy donors. 13 Jbeta primers and 60 Vbeta primers were used for the PCR. Clones were sequenced by immunoSEQ multiplex PCR, and TCRdb holds only the in-frame ones, with some missing. The table includes about 180,000 clones, around 80% detected once. Sequences were obtained from PBMCs. Every receptor here comes from a woman aged 40-49 years in good health and CMV-seronegative.

The table lists this clone with a few counts. J is TRBJ2-3 and V is TRBV9; TRBD2 aligns across 10 bases. CDR3 length equals 16 residues. The V gene end was trimmed by 0 bases and the J gene end by 8 bases; junction bases not matched to a gene: 9. CDR1 is SGDLS and CDR2 is YYNGEE in the germline V gene. The CDR3 here is CASSVVAGGSGGTQYF. The CDR3 nucleotides are TGTGCCAGCAGCGTAGTAGCGGGGGGCTCAGGAGGTACGCAGTATTTT.

V usage is TRBV20-1 and J usage is TRBJ1-2, with a possible D match to TRBD1 (6 bases). Germline V CDR1 and CDR2: DFQATT, SNEGSKA (reference sequence). V lost 6 bases and J 7 bases, leaving 12 bases between the germline ends. The CDR3 is 11 residues long. The CDR3 spells CSAVQGGGYTF. In DNA, the CDR3 is TGCAGTGCAGTACAGGGTGGTGGCTACACCTTC.

In its sample, this clone was seen once. The rearrangement uses TRBV7-2 and TRBJ2-1; a weak D match, TRBD2 (5 bases). V shed 1 base and J shed 0 bases, with 10 bases lying between them. The CDR3 runs to 16 residues. Germline CDR1 reads SGHTA; CDR2 reads FQGNSA. CDR3 sequence (DNA): TGTGCCAGCAGCTTAGATAGCGCCCGCTCCTACAATGAGCAGTTCTTC. This codes for CASSLDSARSYNEQFF.

The chain couples TRBV11-2 to TRBJ2-6; D gene uncertain. Germline CDR1 is SGHAT and CDR2 is FQNNGV. V gave up 2 bases and J gave up 2 bases, with 7 bases separating them. The CDR3 is 15 residues long. For the CDR3, the DNA is TGTGCCAGCAGCTTAACAGACACTGGGGCCAACGTCCTGACTTTC. Translating it yields CASSLTDTGANVLTF.

This chain uses TRBV15 with TRBJ1-5; D is undetermined. This CDR3 is 13 amino acids long. V lost 0 bases, J lost 5 bases, and 5 bases lay in between. Germline V gene lookup returns CDR1 LNHNV and CDR2 YYDKDF (reference sequence). The CDR3 region has the DNA TGTGCCACCAGCAGAGATCTTGATCAGCCCCAGCATTTT. Amino acids: CATSRDLDQPQHF.

The CDR3, as DNA: TGTGCCAGCAGTTTAAACGGGAGGCAGTTCTTC. It encodes CASSLNGRQFF. The chain carries TRBV28 and TRBJ2-1, with D maybe TRBD2 (6 bases). The CDR3 covers 11 residues. The germline V gene has CDR1 MDHEN and CDR2 SYDVKM. Trimming shortened V by 2 bases and J by 12 bases, and 8 bases separated the two germline ends.

This rearrangement joins TRBV15 to TRBJ2-7, with a weak D call TRBD2 (5 bases). This CDR3 contains 15 residues. Trimming took off 2 bases at V and 2 bases at J, with 13 bases between the two ends. Germline V gene data show CDR1 as LNHNV and CDR2 as YYDKDF (reference sequence). The CDR3 is CATSRNLAGAYEQYF. The DNA of the CDR3 is TGTGCCACCAGCAGAAACCTCGCCGGGGCCTACGAGCAGTACTTC.

The chain is built from TRBV28 and TRBJ2-5, with a tentative D call TRBD2 (6 bases). Trimming removed 7 bases at V and 4 bases at J, with 16 bases between. CDR3 length: 14 amino acids. Germline V gene data show CDR1 as MDHEN and CDR2 as SYDVKM. The CDR3 sequence: CASTVGGVLETQYF. For the CDR3, the DNA is TGTGCCAGCACCGTTGGAGGGGTACTAGAGACCCAGTACTTC.

This clone was observed a few times. V is TRBV6-5 and J is TRBJ1-1; 7 positions agree with TRBD1. The CDR3 covers 14 residues. Germline CDR1 and CDR2: MNHEY and SVGAGI. With V trimmed by 5 bases and J by 1 base, 4 bases remained unmatched. CDR3 region: CASSVQGGNTEAFF. The CDR3 nucleotides read TGTGCCAGCAGTGTCCAGGGGGGGAACACTGAAGCTTTCTTT.

The rearrangement uses TRBV14 and TRBJ1-1; D is perhaps TRBD1 (5 bases). The CDR3 runs 15 residues. Germline V lookup: CDR1 SGHDN, CDR2 FVKESK. The germline V and J ends were trimmed by 7 bases and 1 base, with 16 bases remaining between them. CDR3 region: CASKRPGGGNTEAFF. CDR3 DNA sequence: TGTGCCAGCAAAAGACCCGGGGGTGGGAACACTGAAGCTTTCTTT.

The chain couples TRBV6-5 to TRBJ1-2; D call uncertain. The CDR3 extends over 14 amino acids. Germline V CDR1 and CDR2: MNHEY, SVGAGI. V lost 5 bases to trimming and J lost 4 bases, with 14 bases between them. The CDR3 loop is CASSPTTLTYGYTF. The CDR3 DNA reads TGTGCCAGCAGTCCAACGACACTCACCTATGGCTACACCTTC.

The J gene is TRBJ2-5, the V gene TRBV5-1; TRBD1 matches 7 bases. This CDR3 is 13 amino acids long. Germline values: CDR1 SGHRS, CDR2 YFSETQ. Trimming cost V 0 bases and J 13 bases; bases outside gene matches: 9. CDR3 nucleotide sequence: TGCGCCAGCAGCTTGGGACCGGGACAGCAGGGGTACTTC. It codes for CASSLGPGQQGYF.

The chain has TRBV28 and TRBJ1-2; tentatively, D is TRBD1 (5 bases). CDR3 length equals 16 residues. CDR1 and CDR2 (germline): MDHEN, SYDVKM. Trimming pared 2 bases from V and 0 bases from J, leaving 13 bases between. The CDR3 bases are TGTGCCAGCAGTTTAACAACGACAGCAGCTAACTATGGCTACACCTTC. It is translated as CASSLTTTAANYGYTF.

The chain combines TRBV4-1 with TRBJ1-5; TRBD1 aligns across 8 bases. The trim removed 4 bases at V and 4 bases at J, leaving 6 bases unmatched. Germline V CDR1 and CDR2: MGHRA, YSYEKL. The CDR3 is 15 residues long. The CDR3: CASSPDRGANQPQHF. CDR3 DNA: TGCGCCAGCAGCCCAGACAGGGGCGCGAATCAGCCCCAGCATTTT.

V usage is TRBV29-1 and J usage is TRBJ2-7; perhaps TRBD1 as D (6 bases). The CDR3 has 14 amino acids. The germline V and J ends were trimmed by 0 bases and 5 bases, with 14 bases remaining between them. CDR1 is SQVTM, CDR2 ANQGSEA, per germline. The DNA of the CDR3 is TGCAGCGTTGAAGATGTGGCAGGGGCTAACGAGCAGTACTTC. Its protein product is CSVEDVAGANEQYF.